The 20 T cell receptor beta chains presented below share a single source sample, sequenced in a study of blood T cell repertoires in COVID-19 (dated by TCRdb to about 2020). The library relied on the immunoSEQ multiplex PCR assay. In its TCRdb copy, this immuneACCESS table keeps in-frame sequences only and misses some clones. Where compared with another copy, unresolved V genes explain less than half of these, and the others have no known cause. Present in this sample are approximately 490,000 clones, approximately 86% of which were seen just once. In total, the top ten clones hold 6.5% to 9.5% of the sample. Sequenced material: PBMCs or T cells enriched from blood (not recorded which). The receptor source for this set is a woman between 55 and 75 years old who had recovered from COVID-19.

The V call is TRBV19, the J call TRBJ2-3; D is uncertain. Between the trimmed V and J ends, which lost 9 bases and 0 bases, there was a span of 10 bases. CDR1 is LNHDA and CDR2 is SQIVND in the germline V gene (reference sequence). This CDR3 region has 13 residues. CDR3 nucleotide sequence: TGTGCCAGGCTGCCGACTAGCACAGATACGCAGTATTTT. This translates into CARLPTSTDTQYF.

The rearrangement links TRBV3-1 (or the pseudogene TRBV3-2) to TRBJ2-3, with 9 bases identical to TRBD2. With V trimmed by 1 base and J by 5 bases, 7 bases remained unmatched. The germline V gene has CDR1 LGHDT and CDR2 YNNKEL (reference sequence). The CDR3 contains 16 residues. The CDR3 region has the DNA TGTGCCAGCAGCCAAGTGGGCGGGGGGGCTGAAGATACGCAGTATTTT. Protein sequence: CASSQVGGGAEDTQYF.

The table lists this clone with a count of one. V is TRBV27 and J is TRBJ1-2; the D is unclear. The CDR3 is 15 residues long. CDR1 and CDR2 from the germline V gene are MNHEY and SMNVEV (reference sequence). Deletions cut 8 bases from V and 3 bases from J, with 19 bases between. CDR3 protein: CASGSGFGEYYGYTF. The CDR3 DNA reads as TGTGCCAGCGGGAGCGGGTTCGGGGAATACTATGGCTACACCTTC.

The V and J genes are TRBV30 and TRBJ1-4; TRBD1 matches at 8 bases. After removal of 6 bases from V and 4 bases from J, the junction contained 10 bases not matched to a gene. CDR1 is GTSNPN and CDR2 is SVGIG in the germline V gene (reference sequence). The CDR3 runs to 15 residues. The CDR3 protein is CACRSGTGLNEKLFF. The CDR3 DNA sequence: TGTGCCTGCCGTTCCGGGACAGGACTTAATGAAAAACTGTTTTTT.

V usage is TRBV2 and J usage is TRBJ2-1; D is unclear. Trimming removed 8 bases at V and 0 bases at J, with 8 bases between. This CDR3 region has 13 residues. The V gene's germline CDR1 is SNHLY and CDR2 FYNNEI. CDR3 bases: TGTGCCAGCGGTCCTATCTCCTACAATGAGCAGTTCTTC. Translating it yields CASGPISYNEQFF.

This rearrangement joins TRBV5-5 to TRBJ1-5; D unclear. Trimming pared 1 base from V and 4 bases from J, leaving 12 bases between. Germline-derived CDR1 and CDR2 are SGHKS and YYEKEE (reference sequence). This CDR3 region has 15 residues. CDR3 in DNA: TGTGCCAGCAGCTTGCGGGGTGAATGGAATCAGCCCCAGCATTTT. Translated: CASSLRGEWNQPQHF. Full variable domain (remainder filled in from reference TRBV5-5 and TRBJ1-5): DAGVTQSPTHLIKTRGQQVTLRCSPISGHKSVSWYQQVLGQGPQFIFQYYEKEERGRGNFPDRFSARQFPNYSSELNVNALLLGDSALYLCASSLRGEWNQPQHFGDGTRLSIL.

The chain is built from TRBV11-2 and TRBJ2-7; tentative D call: TRBD2 (7 bases). V was trimmed by 6 bases and J by 4 bases, leaving 16 bases between them. The CDR3 length is 14 residues. Germline V lookup: CDR1 SGHAT, CDR2 FQNNGV. The CDR3 nucleotides are TGTGCCAGCAGTGGGCGGGGAGGGGGTTACGAGCAGTACTTC. Its protein product is CASSGRGGGYEQYF.

This clone has more than one count but fewer than ten. This rearrangement joins TRBV7-6 to TRBJ2-5, with 7 bases aligning to TRBD1. From germline, CDR1 is SGHVS and CDR2 FNYEAQ. V dropped 4 bases and J dropped 2; count of bases not matched to a gene: 7. The CDR3 is 15 residues long. CDR3 DNA sequence: TGTGCCAGCAGCTCGCAGACAGGGCCGCAAGAGACCCAGTACTTC. This codes for CASSSQTGPQETQYF. Supplemented by reference TRBV7-6 and TRBJ2-5, the full variable domain reads GAGVSQSPRYKVTKRGQDVALRCDPISGHVSLYWYRQALGQGPEFLTYFNYEAQQDKSGLPNDRFSAERPEGSISTLTIQRTEQRDSAMYRCASSSQTGPQETQYFGPGTRLLVL.

The V gene is TRBV3-1 (or the pseudogene TRBV3-2), the J gene TRBJ1-1; D is perhaps TRBD1 (6 bases). The CDR3 covers 14 residues. From germline, CDR1 is LGHDT and CDR2 YNNKEL (reference sequence). V was cut by 0 bases and J by 11 bases, with 16 bases left in between. CDR3 protein: CASSQETGAGGAFF. The CDR3 DNA reads as TGTGCCAGCAGCCAAGAGACGGGGGCGGGAGGGGCTTTCTTT.

CDR3 in amino acids: CASSSLTTGTENTGELFF. The CDR3, as DNA: TGTGCCAGCAGTTCCTTGACCACCGGGACAGAGAACACCGGGGAGCTGTTTTTT. The rearrangement joins TRBV7-7 to TRBJ2-2, with 7 positions matching TRBD1. CDR3 size: 18 residues. Germline V gives CDR1 SSHAT, CDR2 FNYEAQ (reference sequence). Trimming cost V 6 bases and J 1 base; bases outside gene matches: 14.

This chain connects TRBV24-1 to TRBJ2-3; 12 bases match TRBD2. The CDR3 covers 17 residues. Germline CDR1 is KGHDR and CDR2 is SFDVKD. J gave up 0 bases and V 11 bases, and 11 bases lay outside the gene matches. The CDR3 DNA reads TGTGCCATCAGACTAGCGGGGGACCTTAGTAGCACAGATACGCAGTATTTT. This encodes CAIRLAGDLSSTDTQYF.

The chain carries TRBV7-6 and TRBJ1-4; weak D call: TRBD1 (5 bases). The CDR3 contains 14 residues. Germline V gene sequence: CDR1 SGHVS, CDR2 FNYEAQ. V was trimmed by 5 bases and J by 7 bases, leaving 14 bases between them. For the CDR3, the DNA is TGTGCCAGCAGCCCTGACAGAATCGGTGAAAAACTGTTTTTT. Encoded protein: CASSPDRIGEKLFF.

V and J are TRBV5-5 and TRBJ1-3; 7 positions match TRBD1. J lost 0 bases, V lost 0 bases, and 6 bases had no gene match. This CDR3 is built from 17 residues. Germline CDR1 and CDR2: SGHKS and YYEKEE (reference sequence). The DNA for the CDR3 is TGTGCCAGCAGCTTGGATACAGGGGCCCGCTCTGGAAACACCATATATTTT. Encoded protein: CASSLDTGARSGNTIYF.

The chain employs TRBV6-1 and TRBJ2-3; D unclear. V was clipped by 1 base and J by 3 bases, with 14 bases between them. CDR1 is MNHNS, CDR2 SASEGT, per germline. This CDR3 is 16 amino acids long. The CDR3: CASSEEVGALTDTQYF. CDR3 sequence (DNA): TGTGCCAGCAGTGAAGAGGTAGGAGCGCTGACAGATACGCAGTATTTT.

This rearrangement joins TRBV21-1 to TRBJ2-7; whether TRBD1, the table's D call, matches the DNA was not checked. TRBV21-1 is noted as a pseudogene. CDR3 length equals 19 residues. The CDR3 region is CASSNSSHSRGPQSYEQYV. The CDR3 DNA reads TGTGCCAGCAGCAATTCCTCCCATTCGAGGGGGCCTCAATCCTACGAGCAGTACGTC.

The V gene is TRBV27, the J gene TRBJ1-6, with 9 bases that match TRBD1. The CDR3 consists of 13 residues. Trimming cost V 6 bases and J 9 bases; bases outside gene matches: 3. The V gene's germline CDR1 is MNHEY and CDR2 SMNVEV (reference sequence). CDR3 protein: CASSDRGGSPLHF. CDR3 in DNA: TGTGCCAGCAGCGACAGGGGGGGTTCACCCCTCCACTTT.

The rearrangement uses TRBV5-6 and TRBJ2-7, with a possible D match to TRBD1 (6 bases). Between the trimmed V and J ends, which lost 3 bases and 6 bases, there was a span of 22 bases. CDR3 length: 16 residues. CDR1 is SGHDT, CDR2 YYEEEE, per germline. The CDR3 loop reads CASSYLQGPLTSEQYV. CDR3 nucleotide sequence: TGTGCCAGCAGCTACTTACAGGGACCCTTAACGAGCGAGCAGTACGTC.

The rearrangement links TRBV2 to TRBJ2-2; tentatively, D is TRBD1 (6 bases). The CDR3 contains 12 residues. Germline CDR1 is SNHLY and CDR2 is FYNNEI. The germline V and J ends were trimmed by 3 bases and 7 bases, with 6 bases remaining between them. CDR3 protein: CASSEGHGELFF. CDR3 nucleotides: TGTGCCAGCAGTGAGGGACACGGGGAGCTGTTTTTT. Supplemented by reference TRBV2 and TRBJ2-2, the full variable domain reads EPEVTQTPSHQVTQMGQEVILRCVPISNHLYFYWYRQILGQKVEFLVSFYNNEISEKSEIFDDQFSVERPDGSNFTLKIRSTKLEDSAMYFCASSEGHGELFFGEGSRLTVL.

V is TRBV27 and J is TRBJ1-1; TRBD1 is a possible D gene (5 bases). Germline CDR1 is MNHEY and CDR2 is SMNVEV (reference sequence). This CDR3 contains 12 residues. Trimming cost V 3 bases and J 6 bases, with 8 bases left between them. This CDR3 reads CASSLGGAEAFF. The CDR3 DNA reads TGTGCCAGCAGTTTGGGGGGGGCTGAAGCTTTCTTT.

This chain joins TRBV6-6 and TRBJ2-1; D is possibly TRBD2 (7 bases). CDR3 size: 16 residues. V shed 0 bases and J shed 6 bases, with 15 bases lying between them. Germline CDR1 MNHNY, CDR2 SVGAGI (reference sequence). The DNA for the CDR3 is TGTGCCAGCAGTTACTCAGGGGGGGGGCTTACCAATGAGCAGTTCTTC. Translated, it gives CASSYSGGGLTNEQFF.